This entry lists 16 T cell receptor beta chains sequenced from one sample in a study of OX40 agonist ivuxolimab in advanced cancers. The method was immunoSEQ multiplex PCR; TCRdb's version includes in-frame clones alone and lacks a portion of them. This sample has around 47,000 clones, with approximately 90% found just once. Sequencing was performed on CD4+ or CD8+ T cells sorted from blood, taken in a trial of the OX40 agonist ivuxolimab. The origin of the receptors is an adult with an advanced solid tumor such as melanoma, head and neck, liver or kidney cancer.

The rearrangement links TRBV30 to TRBJ1-4; D gene ambiguous. The length of the CDR3 is 13 residues. Germline V gene sequence: CDR1 GTSNPN, CDR2 SVGIG (reference sequence). V lost 2 bases, J lost 16 bases, and 20 bases lay in between. This CDR3 reads CAWSRASGSEGFF. The DNA of the CDR3 is TGTGCCTGGAGTAGGGCCTCGGGGAGCGAAGGGTTTTTT.

This clone has only one observation. The rearrangement links TRBV19 to TRBJ2-7; D not certain. The CDR3 covers 15 residues. V dropped 4 bases and J dropped 0 bases, with 13 bases sitting between them. Germline CDR1 reads LNHDA; CDR2 reads SQIVND (reference sequence). The CDR3 region has the DNA TGTGCCAGTAGTACCCGGACGGTCGTCTCCTACGAGCAGTACTTC. As protein: CASSTRTVVSYEQYF.

The chain uses TRBV6-6 and TRBJ1-2; D not certain. V was pared by 0 bases and J by 0 bases, with 11 bases between. This CDR3 spans 16 amino acids. From germline, CDR1 is MNHNY and CDR2 SVGAGI (reference sequence). This chain's CDR3 is CASSYSWEGANYGYTF. Written as DNA, the CDR3 is TGTGCCAGCAGTTACTCCTGGGAGGGCGCTAACTATGGCTACACCTTC.

This chain connects TRBV6-6 to TRBJ2-7, with TRBD2 as a possible D gene (7 bases). Trimming pared 1 base from V and 5 bases from J, leaving 15 bases between. There are 15 residues in the CDR3. The germline V gene encodes CDR1 MNHNY and CDR2 SVGAGI (reference sequence). The CDR3 DNA sequence: TGTGCCAGCAGTTACTGGGAGGGGGGTACCGACGAGCAGTACTTC. Amino acids: CASSYWEGGTDEQYF.

The DNA for the CDR3 is TGTGCCAGCAGTTTATGGGGGGGATCAACTAACTATGGCTACACCTTC. This codes for CASSLWGGSTNYGYTF. V is TRBV27 and J is TRBJ1-2, with a tentative D call TRBD1 (5 bases). This CDR3 contains 16 residues. Deletions cut 1 base from V and 0 bases from J, with 12 bases between. Germline loops: CDR1 MNHEY, CDR2 SMNVEV (reference sequence).

The chain uses TRBV5-1 and TRBJ1-4, with no clear D. Germline CDR1 is SGHRS and CDR2 is YFSETQ. Trimming removed 5 bases from V and 6 bases from J, with 11 bases in between. This CDR3 is 13 amino acids long. CDR3 DNA sequence: TGCGCCAGCAGAGGGCGGGTTGATGAAAAACTGTTTTTT. As protein: CASRGRVDEKLFF.

A few counts support this clone. The rearrangement links TRBV7-9 to TRBJ1-6, with D perhaps TRBD1 (6 bases). The V and J ends lost 1 base and 6 bases respectively, with 7 bases between them. The length of the CDR3 is 14 residues. Germline V gene data show CDR1 as SEHNR and CDR2 as FQNEAQ (reference sequence). The CDR3 protein is CASSLVQGNSPLHF. As DNA, the CDR3 is TGTGCCAGCAGCTTAGTACAGGGTAATTCACCCCTCCACTTT. The complete variable domain, with remaining parts taken from reference TRBV7-9 and TRBJ1-6, reads DTGVSQNPRHKITKRGQNVTFRCDPISEHNRLYWYRQTLGQGPEFLTYFQNEAQLEKSRLLSDRFSAERPKGSFSTLEIQRTEQGDSAMYLCASSLVQGNSPLHFGNGTRLTVT.

The chain combines TRBV4-3 with TRBJ2-1; perhaps TRBD1 as D (5 bases). The CDR3 length is 15 residues. Trimming removed 1 base from V and 2 bases from J, with 9 bases in between. The germline CDR1 and CDR2 sequences are LGHNA and YSLEER. CDR3 region: CASSQVDRPYNEQFF. CDR3 in DNA: TGCGCCAGCAGCCAAGTTGACAGACCCTACAATGAGCAGTTCTTC.

V gene TRBV5-1 combines with J gene TRBJ2-7, with 8 bases fitting TRBD1. V was clipped by 0 bases and J by 5 bases; unmatched bases: 7. The CDR3 has 15 amino acids. The germline CDR1 and CDR2 sequences are SGHRS and YFSETQ. The DNA of the CDR3 is TGCGCCAGCAGCTTGGAGGGACAGGCTCTGGACGAGCAGTACTTC. It specifies CASSLEGQALDEQYF. Drawing the rest from reference TRBV5-1 and TRBJ2-7, the complete variable domain is KAGVTQTPRYLIKTRGQQVTLSCSPISGHRSVSWYQQTPGQGLQFLFEYFSETQRNKGNFPGRFSGRQFSNSRSEMNVSTLELGDSALYLCASSLEGQALDEQYFGPGTRLTVT.

This chain uses TRBV14 with TRBJ1-5; D ambiguous. V lost 4 bases to trimming and J lost 7 bases, with 8 bases between them. Germline assignment: CDR1 SGHDN and CDR2 FVKESK. The CDR3 contains 12 residues. The CDR3 spells CASSLGRQPQHF. CDR3 sequence (DNA): TGTGCCAGCAGCCTAGGGAGGCAGCCCCAGCATTTT.

The chain carries TRBV27 and TRBJ1-5; 12 bases are shared with TRBD1. With V trimmed by 6 bases and J by 3 bases, 6 bases remained unmatched. The V gene's germline CDR1 is MNHEY and CDR2 SMNVEV (reference sequence). This CDR3 is 16 amino acids long. The CDR3 coding sequence is TGTGCCAGCAGCCGGGGGACAGGGGGCTACAATCAGCCCCAGCATTTT. This codes for CASSRGTGGYNQPQHF.

This sequence joins TRBV5-6 and TRBJ2-7; weak D call: TRBD1 (5 bases). Germline V gives CDR1 SGHDT, CDR2 YYEEEE. The CDR3 runs to 13 residues. V lost 3 bases and J 2 bases, leaving 9 bases between the germline ends. CDR3 DNA sequence: TGTGCCAGCAGCTCCGTAGGGGCCTACGAGCAGTACTTC. Translating gives CASSSVGAYEQYF. Full variable domain (rest looked up from reference TRBV5-6 and TRBJ2-7): DAGVTQSPTHLIKTRGQQVTLRCSPKSGHDTVSWYQQALGQGPQFIFQYYEEEERQRGNFPDRFSGHQFPNYSSELNVNALLLGDSALYLCASSSVGAYEQYFGPGTRLTVT.

The V call is TRBV15, the J call TRBJ2-6, with D unclear. Germline V gene lookup returns CDR1 LNHNV and CDR2 YYDKDF (reference sequence). V dropped 8 bases and J dropped 4 bases, with 6 bases sitting between them. The CDR3 consists of 12 residues. CDR3 nucleotide sequence: TGTGCCACCCTCGCCGGGGCCAACGTCCTGACTTTC. Amino acid sequence: CATLAGANVLTF.

The table lists this clone with a count of one. The chain combines TRBV6-1 with TRBJ1-5; D not certain. The V gene's germline CDR1 is MNHNS and CDR2 SASEGT. V lost 0 bases to trimming and J lost 7 bases, with 13 bases between them. There are 15 residues in the CDR3. CDR3 DNA sequence: TGTGCCAGCAGTGAAGCGGCCTCCCTGAGCCAGCCCCAGCATTTT. It specifies CASSEAASLSQPQHF.

This chain joins TRBV4-1 and TRBJ1-2; 8 positions match TRBD1. V shed 4 bases, J shed 5 bases, and the junction held 15 bases outside the gene matches. CDR1 is MGHRA, CDR2 YSYEKL, per germline. This CDR3 has 17 residues. The CDR3 DNA reads TGCGCCAGCAGCCCCCTAGGGCAGGGGGCTTTTGTTTATGGCTACACCTTC. Translated, it gives CASSPLGQGAFVYGYTF.

V gene TRBV7-9 combines with J gene TRBJ2-2; D is uncertain. From germline, CDR1 is SEHNR and CDR2 FQNEAQ (reference sequence). The CDR3 runs to 14 residues. V shed 3 bases and J shed 6 bases, with 11 bases lying between them. The CDR3 DNA follows: TGTGCCAGCAGCTTCGAGAGACTGGCCGGGGAGCTGTTTTTT. This translates into CASSFERLAGELFF. Complete variable domain (other parts from reference TRBV7-9 and TRBJ2-2): DTGVSQNPRHKITKRGQNVTFRCDPISEHNRLYWYRQTLGQGPEFLTYFQNEAQLEKSRLLSDRFSAERPKGSFSTLEIQRTEQGDSAMYLCASSFERLAGELFFGEGSRLTVL.